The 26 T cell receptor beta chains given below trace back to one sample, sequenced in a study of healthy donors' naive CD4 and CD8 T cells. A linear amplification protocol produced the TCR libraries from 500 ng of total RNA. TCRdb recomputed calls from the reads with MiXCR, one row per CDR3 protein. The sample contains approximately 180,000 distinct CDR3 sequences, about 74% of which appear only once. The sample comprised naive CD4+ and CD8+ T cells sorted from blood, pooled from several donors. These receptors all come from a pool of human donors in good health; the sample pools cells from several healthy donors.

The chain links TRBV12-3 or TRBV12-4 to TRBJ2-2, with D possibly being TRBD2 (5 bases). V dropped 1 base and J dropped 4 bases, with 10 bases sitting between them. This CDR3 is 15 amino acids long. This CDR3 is CASSLGGERTGELFF. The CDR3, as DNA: TGTGCCAGCAGTTTAGGGGGAGAGCGCACCGGGGAGCTGTTTTTT.

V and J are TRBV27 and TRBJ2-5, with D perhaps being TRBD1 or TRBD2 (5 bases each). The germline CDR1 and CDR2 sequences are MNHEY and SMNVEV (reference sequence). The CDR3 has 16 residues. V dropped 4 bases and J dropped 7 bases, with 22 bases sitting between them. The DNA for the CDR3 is TGTGCCAGCAGTTCGGGAAGAGGGACGCTACTGGGGACCCAGTACTTC. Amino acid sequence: CASSSGRGTLLGTQYF.

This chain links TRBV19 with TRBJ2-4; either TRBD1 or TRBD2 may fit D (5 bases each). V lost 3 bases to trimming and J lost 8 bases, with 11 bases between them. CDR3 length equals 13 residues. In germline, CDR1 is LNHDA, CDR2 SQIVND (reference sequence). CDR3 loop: CASSIRDVDIQYF. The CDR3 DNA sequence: TGTGCCAGTAGTATCCGGGACGTGGACATTCAGTACTTC.

The CDR3 DNA follows: TGCAGCGTGGGCACGGCAGGGGTAACGGTCACCGGGGAGCTGTTTTTT. Translated: CSVGTAGVTVTGELFF. The chain uses TRBV29-1 and TRBJ2-2, with a tentative D call TRBD1 (6 bases). The CDR3 is 16 amino acids. The V end lost 6 bases, the J end lost 4 bases, and 21 bases lay between the germline ends. Germline CDR1 is SQVTM and CDR2 is ANQGSEA.

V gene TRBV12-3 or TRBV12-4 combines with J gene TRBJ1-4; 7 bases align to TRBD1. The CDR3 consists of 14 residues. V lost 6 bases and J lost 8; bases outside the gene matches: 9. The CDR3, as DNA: TGTGCCAGCAGCCTACAGGGGATAGGCGAAAAACTGTTTTTT. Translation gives CASSLQGIGEKLFF.

The CDR3 loop reads CASSIYPPVEQYF. As DNA, the CDR3 is TGTGCCAGTAGTATATACCCGCCAGTGGAGCAGTACTTC. The chain is built from TRBV19 and TRBJ2-7; no firm D call. This CDR3 is built from 13 residues. V lost 2 bases to trimming and J lost 7 bases, with 12 bases between them. Germline V lookup: CDR1 LNHDA, CDR2 SQIVND (reference sequence).

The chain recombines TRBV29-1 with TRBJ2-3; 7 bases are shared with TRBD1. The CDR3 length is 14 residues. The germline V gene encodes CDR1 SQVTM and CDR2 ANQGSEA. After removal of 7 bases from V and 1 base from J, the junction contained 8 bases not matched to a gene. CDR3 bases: TGCAGCGGGGTAGGGGGCGCCGGCACAGATACGCAGTATTTT. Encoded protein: CSGVGGAGTDTQYF.

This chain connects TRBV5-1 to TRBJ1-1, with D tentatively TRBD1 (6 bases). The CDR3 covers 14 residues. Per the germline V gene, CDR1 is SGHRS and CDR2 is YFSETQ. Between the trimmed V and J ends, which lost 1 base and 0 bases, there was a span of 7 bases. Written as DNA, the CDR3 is TGCGCCAGCAGCTTGAGGGACATGAACACTGAAGCTTTCTTT. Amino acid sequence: CASSLRDMNTEAFF.

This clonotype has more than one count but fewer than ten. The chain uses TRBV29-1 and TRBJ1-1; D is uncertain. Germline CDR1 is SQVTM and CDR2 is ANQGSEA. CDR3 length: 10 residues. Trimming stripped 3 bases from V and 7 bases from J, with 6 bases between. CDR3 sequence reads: CSVDASEAFF. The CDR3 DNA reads TGCAGCGTTGACGCAAGTGAAGCTTTCTTT.

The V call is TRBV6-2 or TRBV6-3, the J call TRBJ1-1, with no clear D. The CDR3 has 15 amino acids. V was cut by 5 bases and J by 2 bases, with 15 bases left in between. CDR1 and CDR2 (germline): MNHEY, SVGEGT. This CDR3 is CASSDVTEFNTEAFF. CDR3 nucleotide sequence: TGTGCCAGCAGTGACGTTACAGAATTCAACACTGAAGCTTTCTTT.

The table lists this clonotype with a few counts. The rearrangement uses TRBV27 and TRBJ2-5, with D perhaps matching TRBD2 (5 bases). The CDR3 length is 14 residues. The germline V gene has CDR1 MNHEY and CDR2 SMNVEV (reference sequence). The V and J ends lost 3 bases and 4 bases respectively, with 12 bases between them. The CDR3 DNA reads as TGTGCCAGCAGTTTGAGGGCAGGCCCAGAGACCCAGTACTTC. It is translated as CASSLRAGPETQYF.

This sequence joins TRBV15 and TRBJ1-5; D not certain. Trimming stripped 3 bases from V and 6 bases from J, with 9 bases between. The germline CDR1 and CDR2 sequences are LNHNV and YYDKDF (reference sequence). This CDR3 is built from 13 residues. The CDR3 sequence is CATSSGGGQPQHF. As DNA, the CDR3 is TGTGCCACCAGCAGCGGCGGAGGTCAGCCCCAGCATTTT. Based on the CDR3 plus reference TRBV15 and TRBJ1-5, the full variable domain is DAMVIQNPRYQVTQFGKPVTLSCSQTLNHNVMYWYQQKSSQAPKLLFHYYDKDFNNEADTPDNFQSRRPNTSFCFLDIRSPGLGDTAMYLCATSSGGGQPQHFGDGTRLSIL.

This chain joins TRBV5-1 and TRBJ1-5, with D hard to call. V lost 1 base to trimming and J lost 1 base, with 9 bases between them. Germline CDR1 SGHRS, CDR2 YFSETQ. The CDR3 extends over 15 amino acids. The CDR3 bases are TGCGCCAGCAGCTTGCGCCCGGGCAGCAATCAGCCCCAGCATTTT. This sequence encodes CASSLRPGSNQPQHF.

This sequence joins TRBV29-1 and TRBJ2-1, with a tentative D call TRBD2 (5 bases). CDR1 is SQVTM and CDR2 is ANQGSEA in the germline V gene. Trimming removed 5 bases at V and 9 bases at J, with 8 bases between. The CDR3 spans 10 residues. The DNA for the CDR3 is TGCAGCGTTTCGGGGAGTGAGCAGTTCTTC. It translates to CSVSGSEQFF.

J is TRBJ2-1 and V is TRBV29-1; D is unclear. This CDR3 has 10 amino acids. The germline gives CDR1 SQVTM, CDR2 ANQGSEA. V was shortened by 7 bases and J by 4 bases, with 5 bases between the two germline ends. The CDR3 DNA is TGCAGCGGGTTATACAATGAGCAGTTCTTC. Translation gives CSGLYNEQFF.

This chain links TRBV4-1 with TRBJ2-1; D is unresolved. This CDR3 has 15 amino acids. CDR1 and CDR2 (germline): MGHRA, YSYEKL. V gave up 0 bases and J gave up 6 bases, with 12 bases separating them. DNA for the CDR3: TGCGCCAGCAGCCAAGATATTCAACTAACCAATGAGCAGTTCTTC. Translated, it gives CASSQDIQLTNEQFF.

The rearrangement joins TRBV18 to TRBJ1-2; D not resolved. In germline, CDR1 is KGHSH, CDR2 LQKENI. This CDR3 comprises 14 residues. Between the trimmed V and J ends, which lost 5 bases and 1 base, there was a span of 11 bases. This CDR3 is CASSGVESNYGYTF. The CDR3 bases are TGTGCCAGCTCAGGAGTCGAGAGTAACTATGGCTACACCTTC.

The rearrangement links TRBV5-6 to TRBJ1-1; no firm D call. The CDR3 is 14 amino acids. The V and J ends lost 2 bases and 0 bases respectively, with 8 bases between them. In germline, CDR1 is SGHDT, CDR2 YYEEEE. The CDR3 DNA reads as TGTGCCAGCAGCTTTCCAGCCTTGAACACTGAAGCTTTCTTT. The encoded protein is CASSFPALNTEAFF.

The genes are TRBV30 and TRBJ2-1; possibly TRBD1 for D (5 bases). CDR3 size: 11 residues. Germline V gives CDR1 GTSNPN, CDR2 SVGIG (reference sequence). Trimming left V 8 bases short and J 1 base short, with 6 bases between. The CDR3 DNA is TGTGCCCCAGGGTCCTACAATGAGCAGTTCTTC. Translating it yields CAPGSYNEQFF.

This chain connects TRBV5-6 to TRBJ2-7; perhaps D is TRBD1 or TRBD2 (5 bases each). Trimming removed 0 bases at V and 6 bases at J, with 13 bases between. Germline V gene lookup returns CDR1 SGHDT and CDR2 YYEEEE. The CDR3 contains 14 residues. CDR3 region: CASSLVRGIGEQYF. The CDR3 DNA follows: TGTGCCAGCAGCTTGGTTCGGGGCATAGGCGAGCAGTACTTC.

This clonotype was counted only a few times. CDR3 loop: CSVVASGSYEQYF. The CDR3 nucleotides read TGCAGCGTTGTGGCTAGCGGGAGTTACGAGCAGTACTTC. The chain joins TRBV29-1 to TRBJ2-7; 10 nucleotides line up with TRBD2. Losses at the gene ends were 4 bases for V and 4 bases for J; bases not matched to a gene: 4. CDR1 and CDR2 (germline): SQVTM, ANQGSEA. The CDR3 consists of 13 residues.

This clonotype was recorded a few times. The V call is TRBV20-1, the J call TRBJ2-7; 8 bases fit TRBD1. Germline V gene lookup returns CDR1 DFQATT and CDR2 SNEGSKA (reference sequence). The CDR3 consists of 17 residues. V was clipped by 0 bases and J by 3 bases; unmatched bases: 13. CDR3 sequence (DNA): TGCAGTGCTAGAGACTATTCCGGGACAGGACCCCTCTACGAGCAGTACTTC. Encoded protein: CSARDYSGTGPLYEQYF.

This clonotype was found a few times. DNA of the CDR3: TGCAGCGTTGAGAGGGCAGAAGCTTTCTTT. It is translated as CSVERAEAFF. This rearrangement joins TRBV29-1 to TRBJ1-1; D remains unclear. Germline-derived CDR1 and CDR2 are SQVTM and ANQGSEA. Trimming removed 3 bases at V and 8 bases at J, with 7 bases between. This CDR3 has 10 amino acids.

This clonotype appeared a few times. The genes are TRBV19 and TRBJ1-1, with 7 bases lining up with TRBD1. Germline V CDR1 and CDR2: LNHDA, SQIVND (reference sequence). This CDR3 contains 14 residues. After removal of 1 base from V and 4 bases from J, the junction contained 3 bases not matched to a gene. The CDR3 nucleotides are TGTGCCAGTAGTATAGCGGCAGGGGGCACTGAAGCTTTCTTT. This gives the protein CASSIAAGGTEAFF.

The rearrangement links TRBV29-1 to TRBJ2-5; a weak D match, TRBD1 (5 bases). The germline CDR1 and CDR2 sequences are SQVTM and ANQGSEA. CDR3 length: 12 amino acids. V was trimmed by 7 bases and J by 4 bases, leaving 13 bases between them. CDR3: CSALTDRETQYF. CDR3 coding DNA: TGCAGCGCCCTGACAGACCGAGAGACCCAGTACTTC.

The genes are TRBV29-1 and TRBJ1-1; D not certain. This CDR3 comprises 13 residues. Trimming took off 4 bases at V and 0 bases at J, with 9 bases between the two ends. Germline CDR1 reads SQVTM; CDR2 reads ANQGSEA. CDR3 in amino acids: CSVGPIMNTEAFF. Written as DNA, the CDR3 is TGCAGCGTTGGACCGATAATGAACACTGAAGCTTTCTTT.